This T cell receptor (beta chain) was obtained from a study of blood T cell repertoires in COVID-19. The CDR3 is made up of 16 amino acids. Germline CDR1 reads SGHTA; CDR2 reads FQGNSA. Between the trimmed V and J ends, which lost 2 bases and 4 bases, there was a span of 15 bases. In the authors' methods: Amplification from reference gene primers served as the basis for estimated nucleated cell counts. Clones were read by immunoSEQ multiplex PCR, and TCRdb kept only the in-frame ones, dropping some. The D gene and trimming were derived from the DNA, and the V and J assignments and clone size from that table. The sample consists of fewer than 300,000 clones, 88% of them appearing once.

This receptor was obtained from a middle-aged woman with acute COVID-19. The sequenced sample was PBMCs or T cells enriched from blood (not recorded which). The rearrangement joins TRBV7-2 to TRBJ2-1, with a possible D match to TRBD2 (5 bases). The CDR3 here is CASSLWVGDEYNEQFF. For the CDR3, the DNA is TGTGCCAGCAGCTTATGGGTGGGAGATGAGTACAATGAGCAGTTCTTC.